The entry that follows covers one T cell receptor (beta chain) sequence. TCRdb fed the 5' RACE reads into MiXCR, producing one record per CDR3 protein. The sample holds some 500,000 distinct CDR3 sequences; approximately 15% are singletons and the top ten take roughly an eighth. Losses at the gene ends were 2 bases for V and 5 bases for J; bases not matched to a gene: 8. The CDR3 contains 16 residues. Germline CDR1 MNHEY, CDR2 SVGAGI. The data were taken from a study of T cells after yellow fever vaccination. The origin of this receptor is a man aged 30-40 years who received the YFV17D yellow fever vaccine. The material was PBMCs, obtained on the day of the yellow fever booster vaccination. This sequence joins TRBV6-5 and TRBJ1-2; the match to TRBD1 covers 10 bases. The CDR3 region has the DNA TGTGCCAGCAGTTACAATGTGGGGACAGGGGAGTATGGCTACACCTTC. It yields the protein CASSYNVGTGEYGYTF.